What follows are 20 T cell receptor beta chains derived from one specimen sequenced in a study of blood T cell repertoires in COVID-19. The table came from immunoSEQ multiplex PCR; TCRdb's copy has only in-frame clones and leaves some out. The sample includes some 100,000 clones, 85% to 90% of them seen just once. Input material: peripheral blood. Source of these receptors: a woman at least 80 years old with active COVID-19.

There are a few counts of this clone. CDR3 region: CASSESTGQGARKQYF. In nucleotides, the CDR3 is TGCGCCAGCAGTGAGTCGACGGGACAGGGGGCGCGAAAGCAGTACTTC. The rearrangement joins TRBV10-1 to TRBJ2-7, with 12 bases lining up with TRBD1. The V gene's germline CDR1 is WNHNN and CDR2 SYGVQD (reference sequence). The CDR3 sequence is 16 residues long. Germline trimming cut 0 bases from V and 8 bases from J; bases unmatched to any gene: 8.

The chain joins TRBV5-6 to TRBJ1-6; D is unresolved. Trimming removed 0 bases from V and 4 bases from J, with 14 bases in between. The germline CDR1 and CDR2 sequences are SGHDT and YYEEEE. The CDR3 runs to 17 residues. The CDR3 reads CASSLGGGRTYNSPLHF. The CDR3 region has the DNA TGTGCCAGCAGCTTGGGCGGTGGGAGAACTTATAATTCACCCCTCCACTTT. Full variable domain (missing parts from reference TRBV5-6 and TRBJ1-6): DAGVTQSPTHLIKTRGQQVTLRCSPKSGHDTVSWYQQALGQGPQFIFQYYEEEERQRGNFPDRFSGHQFPNYSSELNVNALLLGDSALYLCASSLGGGRTYNSPLHFGNGTRLTVT.

The chain employs TRBV16 and TRBJ2-2; D not certain. Germline V gene sequence: CDR1 KGHSY, CDR2 FQNENV. The CDR3 sequence is 16 residues long. The V gene lost 4 bases and the J gene lost 3 bases, with 15 bases spanning the gap. The CDR3 is CASSRGAVFDTGELFF. CDR3 bases: TGTGCCAGCAGCCGAGGTGCGGTCTTCGACACCGGGGAGCTGTTTTTT.

The rearrangement links TRBV7-2 to TRBJ2-1; D gene uncertain. The V gene lost 3 bases and the J gene lost 1 base, with 10 bases spanning the gap. The CDR3 covers 15 residues. Germline values: CDR1 SGHTA, CDR2 FQGNSA. DNA of the CDR3: TGTGCCAGCAGCTTTTCAGGAAGGTCCTACAATGAGCAGTTCTTC. It codes for CASSFSGRSYNEQFF.

V and J are TRBV20-1 and TRBJ2-1; no clear D. CDR3 length: 11 amino acids. V lost 1 base to trimming and J lost 4 bases, with 2 bases between them. In germline, CDR1 is DFQATT, CDR2 SNEGSKA (reference sequence). CDR3 in DNA: TGCAGTGCTAGAGCTTACAATGAGCAGTTCTTC. It codes for CSARAYNEQFF.

This chain uses TRBV11-2 with TRBJ1-6, with 11 bases aligning to TRBD1. J gave up 7 bases and V 4 bases, and 9 bases lay outside the gene matches. Germline V CDR1 and CDR2: SGHAT, FQNNGV. This CDR3 is 17 amino acids long. The CDR3 DNA follows: TGTGCCAGCAGCTGGGGACAGGGGGGATTTGGGAATTCACCCCTCCACTTT. Translating gives CASSWGQGGFGNSPLHF.

The chain uses TRBV4-3 and TRBJ2-6; possibly TRBD2 for D (6 bases). The CDR3 is made up of 16 amino acids. V was clipped by 0 bases and J by 2 bases, with 8 bases between them. Germline V CDR1 and CDR2: LGHNA, YSLEER. The CDR3 loop is CASSQDGGPGANVLTF. The CDR3 DNA follows: TGCGCCAGCAGCCAAGACGGGGGACCTGGGGCCAACGTCCTGACTTTC.

In this sample, this clone turned up once. The V and J genes are TRBV30 and TRBJ1-6; D is unresolved. CDR1 GTSNPN and CDR2 SVGIG come from the germline V gene (reference sequence). The V gene lost 1 base and the J gene lost 5 bases, with 9 bases spanning the gap. CDR3 size: 14 residues. The DNA for the CDR3 is TGTGCCTGGAGTGCCCGTAATAATAATTCACCCCTCCACTTT. Its protein product is CAWSARNNNSPLHF.

This chain uses TRBV6-6 with TRBJ2-7, with D possibly being TRBD1 (6 bases). CDR3 length equals 15 residues. The V gene lost 0 bases and the J gene lost 2 bases, with 11 bases spanning the gap. Germline V CDR1 and CDR2: MNHNY, SVGAGI (reference sequence). This CDR3 reads CASSYSPGQPYEQYF. CDR3 coding DNA: TGTGCCAGCAGTTACTCCCCGGGACAACCCTACGAGCAGTACTTC.

This sequence joins TRBV6-2 or TRBV6-3 and TRBJ2-1; D unresolved. The CDR3 loop spans 13 amino acids. Trimming took off 1 base at V and 10 bases at J, with 11 bases between the two ends. Germline V gene lookup returns CDR1 MNHEY and CDR2 SVGEGT. The chain's CDR3 is CASSYWASKEQFF. CDR3 DNA sequence: TGTGCCAGCAGTTACTGGGCCTCCAAGGAGCAGTTCTTC.

This chain links TRBV5-4 with TRBJ2-5; 7 bases agree with TRBD1. The CDR3 is 14 residues long. The germline V gene encodes CDR1 SGHNT and CDR2 YYREEE (reference sequence). The V segment lost 0 bases and the J segment 1 base; nucleotides outside the gene matches: 0. In nucleotides, the CDR3 is TGTGCCAGCAGCTTGGGACAGGGCCAAGAGACCCAGTACTTC. Translated, it gives CASSLGQGQETQYF.

This chain links TRBV18 with TRBJ1-5, with D perhaps matching TRBD1 (6 bases). The germline V gene encodes CDR1 KGHSH and CDR2 LQKENI. The CDR3 has 16 amino acids. Trimming removed 2 bases from V and 4 bases from J, with 15 bases in between. This chain's CDR3 is CASSPGTSQMNQPQHF. The CDR3, as DNA: TGTGCCAGCTCACCAGGGACAAGTCAGATGAATCAGCCCCAGCATTTT.

The V and J genes are TRBV4-3 and TRBJ2-3, with D tentatively TRBD2 (5 bases). The CDR3 runs to 15 residues. Germline loops: CDR1 LGHNA, CDR2 YSLEER. V lost 4 bases, J lost 1 base, and 12 bases lay in between. The CDR3 protein is CASSPRMGGTDTQYF. The DNA of the CDR3 is TGCGCCAGCAGCCCAAGAATGGGAGGCACAGATACGCAGTATTTT.

V and J are TRBV5-1 and TRBJ1-5; no clear D. The germline gives CDR1 SGHRS, CDR2 YFSETQ. This CDR3 region has 13 residues. Trimming removed 5 bases from V and 2 bases from J, with 8 bases in between. CDR3 bases: TGCGCCAGCAGAGAGAATGGCAATCAGCCCCAGCATTTT. This codes for CASRENGNQPQHF.

The rearrangement uses TRBV7-9 and TRBJ2-7; D might be TRBD1 (6 bases). V dropped 2 bases and J dropped 1 base, with 12 bases sitting between them. The CDR3 spans 15 residues. Germline loops: CDR1 SEHNR, CDR2 FQNEAQ (reference sequence). The CDR3 loop reads CASSLPTGFSYEQYF. The CDR3 region has the DNA TGTGCCAGCAGCTTACCGACAGGATTTTCCTACGAGCAGTACTTC.

This chain links TRBV6-5 with TRBJ1-1, with D possibly matching TRBD1 (5 bases). The CDR3 sequence is 14 residues long. Germline values: CDR1 MNHEY, CDR2 SVGAGI. V lost 2 bases to trimming and J lost 4 bases, with 11 bases between them. The CDR3 here is CASSYRGGGTEAFF. The CDR3 coding sequence is TGTGCCAGCAGTTACAGGGGAGGTGGCACTGAAGCTTTCTTT.

This rearrangement joins TRBV3-1 (or the pseudogene TRBV3-2) to TRBJ2-2, with 9 bases lining up with TRBD2. V was pared by 4 bases and J by 5 bases, with 8 bases of the junction left unmatched. Per germline, CDR1 LGHDT and CDR2 YNNKEL (reference sequence). This CDR3 contains 16 residues. CDR3 DNA sequence: TGTGCCAGCAGCCCCCGGGGCGGGAGGGCAACCGGGGAGCTGTTTTTT. Translation: CASSPRGGRATGELFF.

This sequence joins TRBV28 and TRBJ2-3; D remains ambiguous. The V end lost 8 bases, the J end lost 2 bases, and 5 bases lay between the germline ends. Germline lookup yields CDR1 MDHEN and CDR2 SYDVKM. The CDR3 runs 11 residues. CDR3 in amino acids: CASSYTDTQYF. The CDR3 DNA reads as TGTGCCAGCTCCTACACAGATACGCAGTATTTT.

The chain uses TRBV7-6 and TRBJ2-2; TRBD2 is a possible D gene (5 bases). The length of the CDR3 is 14 residues. Trimming shortened V by 5 bases and J by 5 bases, and 12 bases separated the two germline ends. Germline-derived CDR1 and CDR2 are SGHVS and FNYEAQ. The CDR3 is CASSPPRGTGELFF. The DNA of the CDR3 is TGTGCCAGCAGCCCACCCAGAGGGACCGGGGAGCTGTTTTTT.

The V gene is TRBV7-2, the J gene TRBJ1-5; TRBD1 agrees at 7 bases. V lost 5 bases and J lost 5; bases outside the gene matches: 6. The CDR3 runs 14 residues. Germline CDR1 is SGHTA and CDR2 is FQGNSA. CDR3 DNA: TGTGCCAGCAGCCGGACAGGTGATCATCAGCCCCAGCATTTT. Protein product: CASSRTGDHQPQHF.